Presented here are 18 T cell receptor beta chains from one specimen sequenced in a study of shared clonotypes between healthy human individuals. Sequencing used immunoSEQ multiplex PCR; TCRdb keeps in-frame clones, though not all of them. The table has about 730,000 clones, 55% to 80% seen once. Sequencing was carried out using memory CD4+ T cells sorted from blood. As to subset: CD45RA-negative fraction. Receptors were obtained from a woman in her twenties or thirties in good health.

The chain joins TRBV28 to TRBJ1-2; D is unclear. This CDR3 has 13 residues. Looked up from germline, CDR1 is MDHEN and CDR2 is SYDVKM. V was shortened by 3 bases and J by 4 bases, with 9 bases between the two germline ends. The DNA for the CDR3 is TGTGCCAGCAGTTTCCGGGGATTCTATGGCTACACCTTC. Translation gives CASSFRGFYGYTF.

The chain joins TRBV5-1 to TRBJ2-5; weak D call: TRBD2 (6 bases). Trimming cost V 0 bases and J 5 bases, with 20 bases left between them. CDR1 and CDR2 (germline): SGHRS, YFSETQ. The CDR3 length is 17 residues. CDR3: CASSLAVGGGPLETQYF. The CDR3 nucleotides read TGCGCCAGCAGCTTGGCCGTAGGTGGAGGGCCCCTGGAGACCCAGTACTTC.

This clone showed up many times. Other DNA sequences in this sample translate to the same CDR3. The genes are TRBV5-1 and TRBJ2-3, with 8 bases matching TRBD1. CDR1 is SGHRS, CDR2 YFSETQ, per germline. There are 15 residues in the CDR3. After removal of 0 bases from V and 4 bases from J, the junction contained 4 bases not matched to a gene. CDR3 in amino acids: CASSLEDREADTQYF. CDR3 coding DNA: TGCGCCAGCAGCTTGGAGGACAGGGAAGCAGATACGCAGTATTTT.

This clone was recorded a few times. This rearrangement joins TRBV28 to TRBJ2-2; D perhaps matches TRBD1 (6 bases). The length of the CDR3 is 13 residues. Trimming took 5 bases from V and 6 from J, leaving 10 bases between them. Germline lookup yields CDR1 MDHEN and CDR2 SYDVKM. Written as DNA, the CDR3 is TGTGCCAGCAGTGTACAGGGAGCCGGGGAGCTGTTTTTT. Translating gives CASSVQGAGELFF.

This clone was detected only once. J is TRBJ2-7 and V is TRBV11-2, with TRBD2 identical over 9 bases. The CDR3 consists of 14 residues. J gave up 7 bases and V 2 bases, and 6 bases lay outside the gene matches. CDR1 and CDR2 (germline): SGHAT, FQNNGV. CDR3 sequence reads: CASSLHSGRVEQYF. CDR3 DNA: TGTGCCAGCAGCTTACATAGCGGGAGAGTGGAGCAGTACTTC.

The CDR3, as DNA: TGTGCCAGCAGCCAGCATAGGTGGGGGCCGGCGAATGGCTACACCTTC. It is translated as CASSQHRWGPANGYTF. This chain connects TRBV14 to TRBJ1-2, with D possibly being TRBD1 (6 bases). The CDR3 sequence is 16 residues long. Germline values: CDR1 SGHDN, CDR2 FVKESK. V was shortened by 3 bases and J by 6 bases, with 20 bases between the two germline ends.

V is TRBV7-9 and J is TRBJ1-2, with D unclear. The V and J ends lost 1 base and 6 bases respectively, with 15 bases between them. Germline-derived CDR1 and CDR2 are SEHNR and FQNEAQ (reference sequence). CDR3 length: 15 amino acids. This CDR3 is CASSLDTPGADGYTF. DNA of the CDR3: TGTGCCAGCAGCTTAGACACCCCAGGAGCGGATGGCTACACCTTC.

This clone was picked up a small number of times. The rearrangement uses TRBV7-9 and TRBJ1-1; D remains ambiguous. V dropped 1 base and J dropped 7 bases, with 10 bases sitting between them. The CDR3 totals 13 residues. In germline, CDR1 is SEHNR, CDR2 FQNEAQ (reference sequence). The CDR3 DNA sequence: TGTGCCAGCAGCTTAGAGGCGAGACTTGAAGCTTTCTTT. It yields the protein CASSLEARLEAFF.

This chain connects TRBV6-6 to TRBJ1-3; D remains unclear. The V gene's germline CDR1 is MNHNY and CDR2 SVGAGI (reference sequence). V dropped 3 bases and J dropped 3 bases, with 9 bases sitting between them. This CDR3 has 14 amino acids. The CDR3 region is CASSYVGGGNTIYF. CDR3 DNA sequence: TGTGCCAGCAGTTATGTGGGCGGTGGAAACACCATATATTTT.

The chain couples TRBV5-4 to TRBJ2-3; D possibly corresponds to TRBD2 (5 bases). Trimming left V 4 bases short and J 0 bases short, with 18 bases between. This CDR3 has 17 residues. Germline CDR1 and CDR2: SGHNT and YYREEE (reference sequence). The CDR3 DNA follows: TGTGCCAGCAGCGGAGGAGCCGGGCCCTTTAGCACAGATACGCAGTATTTT. Protein sequence: CASSGGAGPFSTDTQYF. The full variable domain, rest sourced from reference TRBV5-4 and TRBJ2-3, is ETGVTQSPTHLIKTRGQQVTLRCSSQSGHNTVSWYQQALGQGPQFIFQYYREEENGRGNFPPRFSGLQFPNYSSELNVNALELDDSALYLCASSGGAGPFSTDTQYFGPGTRLTVL.

The V call is TRBV28, the J call TRBJ1-2, with TRBD1 identical over 9 bases. The length of the CDR3 is 15 residues. Per germline, CDR1 MDHEN and CDR2 SYDVKM. Unmatched junction bases numbered 9, after V lost 3 bases and J lost 7 bases. CDR3 amino acids: CASSLLQGAVGGYTF. The CDR3 DNA reads as TGTGCCAGCAGTTTGTTACAGGGGGCAGTCGGTGGCTACACCTTC.

This rearrangement joins TRBV25-1 to TRBJ2-1; perhaps TRBD1 as D (8 bases). The V gene's germline CDR1 is MGHDK and CDR2 SYGVNS. Between the trimmed V and J ends, which lost 2 bases and 4 bases, there was a span of 12 bases. CDR3 size: 15 residues. The CDR3 is CASSENRGGYNEQFF. The DNA of the CDR3 is TGTGCCAGCAGTGAAAACAGGGGGGGATACAATGAGCAGTTCTTC.

Concerning this clone: Other DNA variants within this sample encode the same CDR3. CDR3 amino acids: CASSIDRGTEAFF. The CDR3 coding sequence is TGTGCCAGTAGTATTGACAGGGGGACTGAAGCTTTCTTT. This chain links TRBV19 with TRBJ1-1; 9 bases agree with TRBD1. Germline CDR1 reads LNHDA; CDR2 reads SQIVND (reference sequence). The CDR3 has 13 amino acids. The ends lost 3 bases at V and 5 bases at J; junction bases unmatched: 1.

Only one count was recorded for this clone. The rearrangement uses TRBV6-6 and TRBJ1-5; D is perhaps TRBD1 (5 bases). The germline V and J ends were trimmed by 5 bases and 4 bases, with 15 bases remaining between them. The V gene's germline CDR1 is MNHNY and CDR2 SVGAGI (reference sequence). This CDR3 has 15 amino acids. The CDR3 sequence: CASSPGRFSNQPQHF. The CDR3 nucleotides read TGTGCCAGCAGTCCGGGGCGCTTTTCGAATCAGCCCCAGCATTTT.

The rearrangement uses TRBV28 and TRBJ2-1; the D gene is possibly TRBD1 (6 bases). V shed 9 bases and J shed 10 bases, with 13 bases lying between them. Germline lookup yields CDR1 MDHEN and CDR2 SYDVKM. The CDR3 loop spans 11 amino acids. DNA of the CDR3: TGTGCCAGTCAGGGGCGCTACGAGCAGTTCTTC. Translation: CASQGRYEQFF.

This chain joins TRBV7-6 and TRBJ2-5; 11 bases line up with TRBD1. The CDR3 contains 15 residues. CDR1 and CDR2 (germline): SGHVS, FNYEAQ. V gave up 4 bases and J gave up 5 bases; unmatched junction bases: 6. The CDR3 nucleotides are TGTGCCAGCAGCTCCCACGGGACAGGGGGGGAGACCCAGTACTTC. Translation gives CASSSHGTGGETQYF.

The chain links TRBV5-1 to TRBJ2-3, with 9 bases identical to TRBD2. This CDR3 contains 16 residues. Germline lookup yields CDR1 SGHRS and CDR2 YFSETQ. The V and J ends lost 1 base and 2 bases, in that order; junction bases with no gene match: 5. DNA of the CDR3: TGCGCCAGCAGCTTGATTGCGGGAGGGAACACAGATACGCAGTATTTT. This sequence encodes CASSLIAGGNTDTQYF.

Concerning this clone: This same CDR3 is encoded by further DNA sequences in the sample. This chain connects TRBV28 to TRBJ1-4; 7 nucleotides align to TRBD1. Germline CDR1 reads MDHEN; CDR2 reads SYDVKM. Unmatched junction bases numbered 4, after V lost 3 bases and J lost 0 bases. The CDR3 consists of 16 residues. CDR3 nucleotides: TGTGCCAGCAGTTTGCCCACAGGGGCAACTAATGAAAAACTGTTTTTT. Encoded protein: CASSLPTGATNEKLFF.